The rows below give T cell receptor beta chains drawn from one sample of a study of T-cell reconstitution after alpha-beta-depleted transplantation in children. Each CDR3 protein is one row after TCRdb ran MiXCR on the PCR reads. The repertoire holds about 300,000 distinct CDR3 sequences, with around a tenth as singletons. The starting material was PBMCs, obtained before TCRalphabeta/CD19-depleted stem cell transplant. The source is a boy younger than two with acute myeloid leukemia, due to receive a stem cell transplant. The conserved cysteine and the conserved F or W are not part of the CDR3 here.

CDR3 protein: ATSRVAGRDEQY; J gene: TRBJ2-7; V gene: TRBV15
CDR3 protein: SGGQGDEQY; J gene: TRBJ2-7; V gene: TRBV29-1
CDR3 protein: SARDLTAYTDTQY; J gene: TRBJ2-3; V gene: TRBV20-1
CDR3 protein: ASSPGQNSYEQY; J gene: TRBJ2-7; V gene: TRBV18
CDR3 protein: ASSPSGGAKRVNEQY; J gene: TRBJ2-7; V gene: TRBV12-3/TRBV12-4
CDR3 protein: ASSRDTNYGYT; J gene: TRBJ1-2; V gene: TRBV3-1
CDR3 protein: ASSQGGRAEAF; J gene: TRBJ1-1; V gene: TRBV28
CDR3 protein: ASSLGTGPGANVLT; J gene: TRBJ2-6; V gene: TRBV12-3/TRBV12-4
CDR3 protein: ASSQKEGTLDYGYT; J gene: TRBJ1-2; V gene: TRBV14
CDR3 protein: ASSLGTSGRDTQY; J gene: TRBJ2-3; V gene: TRBV7-9
CDR3 protein: ASSSELGSGSYEQY; J gene: TRBJ2-7; V gene: TRBV7-2
CDR3 protein: ASSLEGTGVSYEQY; J gene: TRBJ2-7; V gene: TRBV7-2
CDR3 protein: ASSQGTTNTGELF; J gene: TRBJ2-2; V gene: TRBV14
CDR3 protein: SARVGGRGADTQY; J gene: TRBJ2-3; V gene: TRBV20-1
CDR3 protein: ASSLPMTSGSADTQY; J gene: TRBJ2-3; V gene: TRBV28
CDR3 protein: ASLGGTANQPQH; J gene: TRBJ1-5; V gene: TRBV5-1
CDR3 protein: ASSLLQSHRPEGYT; J gene: TRBJ1-2; V gene: TRBV5-1
CDR3 protein: ASSYRDITDTQY; J gene: TRBJ2-3; V gene: TRBV6-5
CDR3 protein: ASSFPGLGANVLT; J gene: TRBJ2-6; V gene: TRBV28
CDR3 protein: ASSVDRAIREQY; J gene: TRBJ2-7; V gene: TRBV7-9
CDR3 protein: ASSLEWGEQF; J gene: TRBJ2-1; V gene: TRBV27
CDR3 protein: ASSLEPGGDNEQF; J gene: TRBJ2-1; V gene: TRBV11-2
CDR3 protein: ASSSSHSSYEQY; J gene: TRBJ2-7; V gene: TRBV11-2
CDR3 protein: ASSFTLGGQNYGYT; J gene: TRBJ1-2; V gene: TRBV5-1
CDR3 protein: ASSVRDASSYSGANVLT; J gene: TRBJ2-6; V gene: TRBV5-1
CDR3 protein: SVVDRGRYEQY; J gene: TRBJ2-7; V gene: TRBV29-1
CDR3 protein: ASSKRGRSNEQF; J gene: TRBJ2-1; V gene: TRBV12-3/TRBV12-4
CDR3 protein: ASSQKWASTGELF; J gene: TRBJ2-2; V gene: TRBV4-1
CDR3 protein: ASSFLAGSTDTQY; J gene: TRBJ2-3; V gene: TRBV14
CDR3 protein: ASSFVGELF; J gene: TRBJ2-2; V gene: TRBV7-9
CDR3 protein: ASSHRGAKNIQY; J gene: TRBJ2-4; V gene: TRBV19
CDR3 protein: SARVLRGNVYNEQF; J gene: TRBJ2-1; V gene: TRBV20-1